This T cell receptor beta chain was obtained from a study of CD8 T cells in Susac syndrome. The authors carried out high-throughput sequencing of TCR beta. They applied it to CD8+ and CD4+ T cells obtained from blood. The multiple sclerosis controls were treatment-naive patients, and their relapsing-remitting disease was stable or active. Negative isolation yielded CD8+ and CD4+ T cells; FACS enriched TEMRA cells. RNA in amounts of roughly 0.5 to 1 ug was reverse transcribed with random hexamers. An immunoSEQ multiplex PCR amplified TCR beta CDR3 over 54 Vbeta and 13 Jbeta. TCRdb fed the immunoSEQ multiplex PCR reads into MiXCR, producing one record per CDR3 protein. The table shows around 300,000 distinct CDR3 sequences, with about 92% occurring only once. The CDR3 loop spans 14 amino acids. V lost 5 bases to trimming and J lost 5 bases, with 15 bases between them. CDR1 and CDR2 (germline): SEHNR, FQNEAQ (reference sequence).

The chain uses TRBV7-9 and TRBJ1-1; D remains unclear. This TCR was sampled from a human donor with multiple sclerosis. Input material: CD4+ T cells from PBMCs. This CDR3 is CASSHLVFGTEAFF. The CDR3 DNA sequence: TGTGCCAGCAGCCACCTGGTTTTTGGGACTGAAGCTTTCTTT.